This T cell receptor beta chain came from a study of CD8 T cells in ankylosing spondylitis. The study's findings and limits: Disease-linked clones had a CD8+ phenotype and relatively low frequency in peripheral blood. Ankylosing spondylitis blood appeared to carry a characteristic TCR beta motif of eight or nine highly homologous variants. Reactive arthritis synovial fluid and blood were previously reported to contain some motif variants. Significantly higher representation of disease-linked clones was reported for matched ankylosing spondylitis synovial fluid.

Construction of TCR beta libraries was performed using quantitative 5'-RACE with molecular barcodes. Via MiXCR, TCRdb re-called the 5' RACE reads, giving one row per CDR3 protein. The sample yields 800,000 to 900,000 distinct CDR3 sequences, 12% seen once. This clonotype has only a few counts. What it recognizes is unknown. This CDR3 region has 12 residues. Trimming left V 6 bases short and J 2 bases short, with 11 bases between. CDR1 and CDR2 from the germline V gene are DFQATT and SNEGSKA (reference sequence). The sequence came from a male donor with ankylosing spondylitis. Sequencing was done on a sample of blood, either unsorted or a sorted T cell fraction (not recorded which). The rearrangement joins TRBV20-1 to TRBJ2-7, with D possibly being TRBD1 (6 bases). For the CDR3, the DNA is TGCAGTGCGACCGGGACACCCTACGAGCAGTACTTC. This gives the protein CSATGTPYEQYF.